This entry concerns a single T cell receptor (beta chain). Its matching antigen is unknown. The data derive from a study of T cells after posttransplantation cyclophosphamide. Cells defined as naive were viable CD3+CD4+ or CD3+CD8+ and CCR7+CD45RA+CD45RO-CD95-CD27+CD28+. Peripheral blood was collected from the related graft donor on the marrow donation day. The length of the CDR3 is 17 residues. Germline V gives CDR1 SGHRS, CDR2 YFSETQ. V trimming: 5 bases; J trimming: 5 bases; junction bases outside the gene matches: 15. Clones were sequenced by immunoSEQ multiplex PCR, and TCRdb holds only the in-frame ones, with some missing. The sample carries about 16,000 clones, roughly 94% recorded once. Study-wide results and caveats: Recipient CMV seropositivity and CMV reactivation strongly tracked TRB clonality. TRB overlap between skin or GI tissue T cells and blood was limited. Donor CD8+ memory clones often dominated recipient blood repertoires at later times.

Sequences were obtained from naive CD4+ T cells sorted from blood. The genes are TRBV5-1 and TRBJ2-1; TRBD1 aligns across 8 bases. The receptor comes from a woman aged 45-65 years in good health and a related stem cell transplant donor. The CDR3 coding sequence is TGCGCCAGCAGGCAAATCTTCAGGGGGCGGGCGGACAATGAGCAGTTCTTC. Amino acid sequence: CASRQIFRGRADNEQFF.